One and the same sample provided the 19 T cell receptor beta chains below, sequenced in a study of blood T cell repertoires in COVID-19. Only in-frame clones appear in the TCRdb table, and some are missing; sequencing was by immunoSEQ multiplex PCR. The table includes around 390,000 clones, approximately 87% detected once. Material for sequencing was PBMCs or T cells enriched from blood (not recorded which). All receptors come from a woman aged 45 to 65 who had recovered from COVID-19.

V is TRBV6-5 and J is TRBJ1-6; the D gene is possibly TRBD1 (5 bases). CDR1 MNHEY and CDR2 SVGAGI come from the germline V gene. The CDR3 is made up of 13 amino acids. V dropped 5 bases and J dropped 4 bases, with 6 bases sitting between them. The DNA for the CDR3 is TGTGCCAGCAGTCAGGGTTATAATTCACCCCTCCACTTT. It codes for CASSQGYNSPLHF.

J is TRBJ1-2 and V is TRBV28; D may be TRBD1 (5 bases). V lost 5 bases to trimming and J lost 0 bases, with 13 bases between them. Germline V lookup: CDR1 MDHEN, CDR2 SYDVKM. The CDR3 contains 15 residues. In DNA form, the CDR3 reads TGTGCCAGCAGTCCAATGGGGGGATCTAACTATGGCTACACCTTC. This sequence encodes CASSPMGGSNYGYTF.

In its sample, this clone was seen a few times. This chain links TRBV6-2 or TRBV6-3 with TRBJ1-2, with D maybe TRBD1 (6 bases). The CDR3 has 17 residues. Trimming took 6 bases from V and 5 from J, leaving 25 bases between them. CDR1 is MNHEY, CDR2 SVGEGT, per germline. Here the CDR3 DNA reads TGTGCCAGCAGCCAAGAGACAGGCTTGGGAAAAGAATATGGCTACACCTTC. Protein product: CASSQETGLGKEYGYTF.

The gene calls are TRBV28 and TRBJ2-3; 10 bases align to TRBD1. CDR1 and CDR2 from the germline V gene are MDHEN and SYDVKM. V was pared by 5 bases and J by 6 bases, with 8 bases of the junction left unmatched. There are 15 residues in the CDR3. The CDR3 here is CASSQGQGWRDTQYF. As DNA, the CDR3 is TGTGCCAGCAGTCAGGGACAGGGGTGGAGGGATACGCAGTATTTT.

This clone occurred once. The rearrangement joins TRBV6-1 to TRBJ1-1; 9 bases agree with TRBD1. V gave up 7 bases and J gave up 6 bases; unmatched junction bases: 9. Germline CDR1 is MNHNS and CDR2 is SASEGT. CDR3 length equals 14 residues. The CDR3 region has the DNA TGTGCCAGCAATATGGGACAGGGTAGCTCTGAAGCTTTCTTT. Protein: CASNMGQGSSEAFF.

The chain joins TRBV5-6 to TRBJ2-1; possibly TRBD1 for D (6 bases). Trimming shortened V by 0 bases and J by 0 bases, and 7 bases separated the two germline ends. Per the germline V gene, CDR1 is SGHDT and CDR2 is YYEEEE. The length of the CDR3 is 15 residues. The CDR3 DNA reads TGTGCCAGCAGCTTGGGACAGGACTCCTACAATGAGCAGTTCTTC. It translates to CASSLGQDSYNEQFF.

The chain uses TRBV7-2 and TRBJ1-1; weak D call: TRBD1 (5 bases). Germline assignment: CDR1 SGHTA and CDR2 FQGNSA. V dropped 4 bases and J dropped 5 bases, with 14 bases sitting between them. This CDR3 is 14 amino acids long. CDR3: CASSSQGDGTEAFF. CDR3 DNA: TGTGCCAGCAGCTCTCAGGGTGATGGGACTGAAGCTTTCTTT.

The genes are TRBV7-9 and TRBJ1-6, with TRBD1 identical over 7 bases. Germline V gene lookup returns CDR1 SEHNR and CDR2 FQNEAQ (reference sequence). The CDR3 contains 15 residues. V was clipped by 8 bases and J by 10 bases; unmatched bases: 14. DNA of the CDR3: TGTGCCAGCGAACGACAGGGAAGCCAGGGATCACCCCTCCACTTT. Residues: CASERQGSQGSPLHF.

This chain joins TRBV6-5 and TRBJ1-4, with 8 bases aligning to TRBD1. In germline, CDR1 is MNHEY, CDR2 SVGAGI. V dropped 6 bases and J dropped 7; count of bases not matched to a gene: 10. The CDR3 extends over 15 amino acids. The CDR3 region is CASRPPGTGGEKLFF. The CDR3 DNA sequence: TGTGCCAGCAGACCACCCGGGACAGGTGGTGAAAAACTGTTTTTT.

This chain uses TRBV28 with TRBJ1-5, with no clear D. Germline V gene lookup returns CDR1 MDHEN and CDR2 SYDVKM. V was shortened by 5 bases and J by 2 bases, with 7 bases between the two germline ends. The CDR3 contains 13 residues. Here the CDR3 DNA reads TGTGCCAGCAGTCCTACAGGCAATCAGCCCCAGCATTTT. Its protein product is CASSPTGNQPQHF.

The CDR3 DNA follows: TGCGCCAGCAGCTTGGGTACCGCTCAGGAGACCCAGTACTTC. Amino acids: CASSLGTAQETQYF. V usage is TRBV5-1 and J usage is TRBJ2-5; no definite D call. The germline gives CDR1 SGHRS, CDR2 YFSETQ. This CDR3 comprises 14 residues. Between the trimmed V and J ends, which lost 0 bases and 5 bases, there was a span of 11 bases.

This rearrangement joins TRBV2 to TRBJ1-2, with D maybe TRBD1 (6 bases). The CDR3 length is 15 residues. V was clipped by 0 bases and J by 3 bases, with 11 bases between them. Germline values: CDR1 SNHLY, CDR2 FYNNEI. The CDR3 DNA reads TGTGCCAGCAGTGAAGCGCAGGGGTGGGACTATGGCTACACCTTC. This gives the protein CASSEAQGWDYGYTF.

CDR3 nucleotides: TGTGCCAGCAGTACCTCGGTTCTTAAGCAGTACTTC. Residues: CASSTSVLKQYF. The chain uses TRBV28 and TRBJ2-7; no definite D call. CDR1 and CDR2 from the germline V gene are MDHEN and SYDVKM. The CDR3 sequence is 12 residues long. Trimming shortened V by 5 bases and J by 8 bases, and 13 bases separated the two germline ends.

The rearrangement joins TRBV12-1 to TRBJ1-2; the D call in the table, TRBD1, was not verified against the DNA. TRBV12-1 is deemed a pseudogene. The CDR3 covers 17 residues. For the CDR3, the DNA is TGTGCCAGCAGCTGGCTCACAGGGAAGGAAGGGCACTATGGCTACACCTTC. Translation: CASSWLTGKEGHYGYTF.

This sequence joins TRBV27 and TRBJ1-4; TRBD1 agrees at 8 bases. After removal of 1 base from V and 7 bases from J, the junction contained 11 bases not matched to a gene. Germline V lookup: CDR1 MNHEY, CDR2 SMNVEV (reference sequence). The CDR3 is 17 amino acids. The CDR3, as DNA: TGTGCCAGCAGTTTATTGTCGGGGACAGGAGGTGGTGAAAAACTGTTTTTT. Residues: CASSLLSGTGGGEKLFF.

This chain connects TRBV2 to TRBJ1-1; maybe TRBD1 (6 bases). Germline CDR1 SNHLY, CDR2 FYNNEI. The CDR3 consists of 13 residues. The V gene lost 6 bases and the J gene lost 5 bases, with 13 bases spanning the gap. The DNA for the CDR3 is TGTGCCAGCAGGGGGGCAGGGCGAACTGAAGCTTTCTTT. Its translation is CASRGAGRTEAFF.

V usage is TRBV27 and J usage is TRBJ1-6; D perhaps matches TRBD1 (5 bases). This CDR3 spans 15 amino acids. In germline, CDR1 is MNHEY, CDR2 SMNVEV (reference sequence). V was shortened by 11 bases and J by 6 bases, with 20 bases between the two germline ends. The CDR3 reads CASGLLRGLNSPLHF. DNA of the CDR3: TGTGCCTCGGGACTCCTAAGGGGTCTTAATTCACCCCTCCACTTT.

This rearrangement joins TRBV4-1 to TRBJ2-5; 13 nucleotides agree with TRBD2. Losses at the gene ends were 1 base for V and 2 bases for J; bases not matched to a gene: 4. The germline V gene encodes CDR1 MGHRA and CDR2 YSYEKL. This CDR3 contains 17 residues. In DNA form, the CDR3 reads TGCGCCAGCAGCCAAGGGACTAGCGGGGGACTACAAGAGACCCAGTACTTC. This encodes CASSQGTSGGLQETQYF.

The chain carries TRBV7-3 and TRBJ2-6, with a weak D call TRBD1 (6 bases). The CDR3 is 18 amino acids. Germline CDR1 and CDR2: SGHTA and FQGTGA. V dropped 4 bases and J dropped 5 bases, with 21 bases sitting between them. The CDR3 is CASSSSLVGGVRANVLTF. The DNA of the CDR3 is TGTGCCAGCAGCTCGAGCCTTGTTGGGGGCGTTAGGGCCAACGTCCTGACTTTC.